This TCR beta chain stems from a study of human T cells and chemical hapten exposure. Study-wide results and caveats: Large CDR3 similarity clusters arose significantly more often from expanded TCRs than from controls.

Per the study methods: Sampled TCR counts reached a median of about 90,000 per sample, with values ranging from about 23,224 to 700,000. TCRdb re-called the RACE reads with MiXCR, one entry per CDR3 protein. The V and J calls here are based on TCRdb, not the publication. This sample carries under 450,000 distinct CDR3 sequences, more than 4.5% of them seen once, and the ten largest clones take approximately 2.1%. Time point specified: patch test 1, 2 weeks after DPC sensitization. Treatment defined: therapeutic diphenylcyclopropenone sensitization with weekly scalp DPC. Prior to application of each patch test, blood was drawn. Sample donors consisted of patients with alopecia, aged 18 to 70 years, who were suitable for DPC. Notes on this clonotype: Its antigen is unknown. This may be a read error: a much more frequent sequence differs by one nucleotide.

Germline V gene data show CDR1 as MNHEY and CDR2 as SMNVEV (reference sequence). The CDR3 extends over 14 amino acids. V usage is TRBV27 and J usage is TRBJ1-2; D may be TRBD1 (5 bases). The starting material was whole blood, obtained in connection with sensitization to the hapten diphenylcyclopropenone (DPC). The sequence was obtained from a woman aged 45 to 65 with alopecia areata. Some clones in this sample may be carry-over from other donors' samples. DNA for the CDR3: TGTACCAGCAGAGAAGTAGGGGTCAGCTATGGCTACACCTTC. Its translation is CTSREVGVSYGYTF.